These 18 T cell receptor beta chains came from one sample sequenced in a study of shared clonotypes between healthy human individuals. The table came from immunoSEQ multiplex PCR; TCRdb's copy has only in-frame clones and leaves some out. The table records hundreds of thousands of clones, more than 70% of them present only once. The sequenced material came from memory CD4+ T cells sorted from blood. Subset reported: CD45RA-negative fraction. Receptors were obtained from a woman in her twenties or thirties in good health.

The rearrangement uses TRBV19 and TRBJ2-3; D is uncertain. Germline V lookup: CDR1 LNHDA, CDR2 SQIVND (reference sequence). Trimming cost V 3 bases and J 3 bases, with 7 bases left between them. This CDR3 has 13 amino acids. CDR3 bases: TGTGCCAGTAGTATTTCCCTTACAGATACGCAGTATTTT. This codes for CASSISLTDTQYF. The whole variable domain, remainder taken from reference TRBV19 and TRBJ2-3, is DGGITQSPKYLFRKEGQNVTLSCEQNLNHDAMYWYRQDPGQGLRLIYYSQIVNDFQKGDIAEGYSVSREKKESFPLTVTSAQKNPTAFYLCASSISLTDTQYFGPGTRLTVL.

Note on this clone: Other DNA sequences within the sample encode an identical CDR3. This sequence joins TRBV15 and TRBJ2-2, with 7 bases lining up with TRBD1. V was pared by 1 base and J by 3 bases, with 2 bases of the junction left unmatched. The CDR3 totals 15 residues. CDR1 is LNHNV and CDR2 is YYDKDF in the germline V gene (reference sequence). DNA for the CDR3: TGTGCCACCAGCAGAGGAGGGGGCGACACCGGGGAGCTGTTTTTT. Protein product: CATSRGGGDTGELFF. Full variable domain (remainder filled in from reference TRBV15 and TRBJ2-2): DAMVIQNPRYQVTQFGKPVTLSCSQTLNHNVMYWYQQKSSQAPKLLFHYYDKDFNNEADTPDNFQSRRPNTSFCFLDIRSPGLGDTAMYLCATSRGGGDTGELFFGEGSRLTVL.

This sequence joins TRBV25-1 and TRBJ1-3, with unresolved D. Germline V gene lookup returns CDR1 MGHDK and CDR2 SYGVNS. Trimming shortened V by 3 bases and J by 0 bases, and 9 bases separated the two germline ends. The CDR3 has 15 residues. The CDR3 bases are TGTGCCAGCAGTGATTCGACGTCCTCTGGAAACACCATATATTTT. As protein: CASSDSTSSGNTIYF.

The V gene is TRBV11-2, the J gene TRBJ1-3; no clear D. Germline CDR1 is SGHAT and CDR2 is FQNNGV. CDR3 length: 12 amino acids. Trimming removed 0 bases from V and 8 bases from J, with 5 bases in between. This CDR3 reads CASSLEADTIYF. The DNA of the CDR3 is TGTGCCAGCAGCTTAGAGGCGGACACCATATATTTT.

The chain employs TRBV30 and TRBJ2-7; D tentatively fits TRBD1 or TRBD2 (6 bases each). Trimming left V 5 bases short and J 6 bases short, with 14 bases between. This CDR3 region has 12 residues. The germline gives CDR1 GTSNPN, CDR2 SVGIG (reference sequence). The CDR3 is CAWGGTRSEQYF. The CDR3 bases are TGTGCCTGGGGGGGGACACGGAGCGAGCAGTACTTC.

CDR3 in DNA: TGTGCCAGTAGTCAACCGGGACTAGAGTATAGAGATACGCAGTATTTT. Amino acids: CASSQPGLEYRDTQYF. The chain employs TRBV19 and TRBJ2-3; TRBD2 aligns across 8 bases. The germline CDR1 and CDR2 sequences are LNHDA and SQIVND (reference sequence). The CDR3 length is 16 residues. V lost 5 bases, J lost 5 bases, and 12 bases stayed unmatched.

The gene calls are TRBV6-1 and TRBJ2-7, with D perhaps TRBD1 (6 bases). The V end lost 0 bases, the J end lost 6 bases, and 9 bases lay between the germline ends. CDR3 size: 13 residues. Germline CDR1 and CDR2: MNHNS and SASEGT. CDR3 protein: CASSEAWGREQYF. The CDR3 nucleotides read TGTGCCAGCAGTGAAGCATGGGGGCGCGAGCAGTACTTC.

Turning to this clone: At the DNA level, this CDR3 is encoded by other sequences in the same sample as well. The chain links TRBV27 to TRBJ1-1, with D maybe TRBD1 (5 bases). The germline gives CDR1 MNHEY, CDR2 SMNVEV (reference sequence). This CDR3 has 14 amino acids. V shed 3 bases and J shed 0 bases, with 8 bases lying between them. Here the CDR3 reads CASSLGRVNTEAFF. CDR3 coding DNA: TGTGCCAGCAGTTTGGGACGGGTGAACACTGAAGCTTTCTTT.

V is TRBV5-1 and J is TRBJ2-1; either TRBD1 or TRBD2 may supply D (5 bases each). This CDR3 is built from 15 residues. Germline assignment: CDR1 SGHRS and CDR2 YFSETQ. The germline V and J ends were trimmed by 5 bases and 4 bases, with 16 bases remaining between them. The CDR3 protein is CASSLRDGSYNEQFF. CDR3 DNA: TGCGCCAGCAGTCTCCGGGACGGATCGTACAATGAGCAGTTCTTC.

The chain has TRBV19 and TRBJ2-2, with 8 bases aligning to TRBD1. The CDR3 has 18 residues. J was trimmed by 1 base and V by 2 bases; bases with no gene match: 9. Germline CDR1 reads LNHDA; CDR2 reads SQIVND (reference sequence). CDR3 in DNA: TGTGCCAGTAGTATATACGGGCCAGGGGGCCTGAACACCGGGGAGCTGTTTTTT. Amino acid sequence: CASSIYGPGGLNTGELFF.

This clone was observed a handful of times. This chain joins TRBV2 and TRBJ2-7; D may be TRBD2 (5 bases). V lost 6 bases to trimming and J lost 3 bases, with 21 bases between them. The CDR3 has 16 amino acids. Germline values: CDR1 SNHLY, CDR2 FYNNEI. Written as DNA, the CDR3 is TGTGCCAGCAGAAAAGGGTCCCTAGCATTGAGCTACGAGCAGTACTTC. Translating gives CASRKGSLALSYEQYF.

Written as DNA, the CDR3 is TGTGCCAGCAGTGAAGTACCAACCGACGAGCAGTACTTC. Translating it yields CASSEVPTDEQYF. The chain joins TRBV6-1 to TRBJ2-7; D not resolved. The germline V gene encodes CDR1 MNHNS and CDR2 SASEGT. The length of the CDR3 is 13 residues. With 1 base removed from V and 5 bases from J, the gap between germline ends came to 9 bases.

The chain couples TRBV30 to TRBJ2-1, with D perhaps matching TRBD2 (6 bases). V gave up 5 bases and J gave up 2 bases, with 13 bases separating them. In germline, CDR1 is GTSNPN, CDR2 SVGIG (reference sequence). The CDR3 consists of 14 residues. This chain's CDR3 is CAWGAGLTYNEQFF. DNA for the CDR3: TGTGCCTGGGGAGCGGGCTTGACCTACAATGAGCAGTTCTTC.

This clone was found a few times. The CDR3, as DNA: TGTGCCAGCAGTTCCGTCCTCTTACAGGGTTCTGGAAACACCATATATTTT. Its translation: CASSSVLLQGSGNTIYF. The chain links TRBV28 to TRBJ1-3, with a weak D call TRBD1 (6 bases). Germline CDR1 MDHEN, CDR2 SYDVKM. The CDR3 is 17 residues long. V was shortened by 4 bases and J by 1 base, with 17 bases between the two germline ends. Complete variable domain (other parts from reference TRBV28 and TRBJ1-3): DVKVTQSSRYLVKRTGEKVFLECVQDMDHENMFWYRQDPGLGLRLIYFSYDVKMKEKGDIPEGYSVSREKKERFSLILESASTNQTSMYLCASSSVLLQGSGNTIYFGEGSWLTVV.

The chain links TRBV19 to TRBJ2-1, with 10 bases lining up with TRBD2. The V segment lost 7 bases and the J segment 0 bases; nucleotides outside the gene matches: 3. The CDR3 totals 15 residues. The germline CDR1 and CDR2 sequences are LNHDA and SQIVND (reference sequence). The CDR3 region is CASTKREGSYNEQFF. For the CDR3, the DNA is TGTGCCAGTACGAAGCGGGAGGGCTCCTACAATGAGCAGTTCTTC.

This sequence joins TRBV18 and TRBJ2-1; TRBD1 aligns across 10 bases. J was trimmed by 9 bases and V by 2 bases; bases with no gene match: 7. CDR3 size: 15 residues. Germline lookup yields CDR1 KGHSH and CDR2 LQKENI. In DNA form, the CDR3 reads TGTGCCAGCTCACCAGTTGGACAGGGGGTTCTTGAGCAGTTCTTC. Translating gives CASSPVGQGVLEQFF.

As to this clone: This may come from a read error, since a much larger clone is one base off. Other nucleotide sequences from this sample produce the same CDR3. The chain couples TRBV7-2 to TRBJ2-1; D not certain. The germline V gene encodes CDR1 SGHTA and CDR2 FQGNSA. There are 14 residues in the CDR3. V lost 1 base, J lost 0 bases, and 4 bases lay in between. CDR3 nucleotide sequence: TGTGCCAGCAGCTTAGATGGCTCCTACAATGAGCAGTTCTTC. Its translation: CASSLDGSYNEQFF.

The chain joins TRBV7-2 to TRBJ2-6; a weak D match, TRBD2 (5 bases). Per the germline V gene, CDR1 is SGHTA and CDR2 is FQGNSA. Trimming shortened V by 5 bases and J by 1 base, and 21 bases separated the two germline ends. This CDR3 comprises 19 residues. The CDR3 sequence is CASSGRIAQYLSGANVLTF. The DNA for the CDR3 is TGTGCCAGCAGCGGCCGAATAGCGCAATACCTATCTGGGGCCAACGTCCTGACTTTC. The complete variable domain, with remaining parts taken from reference TRBV7-2 and TRBJ2-6, reads GAGVSQSPSNKVTEKGKDVELRCDPISGHTALYWYRQSLGQGLEFLIYFQGNSAPDKSGLPSDRFSAERTGGSVSTLTIQRTQQEDSAVYLCASSGRIAQYLSGANVLTFGAGSRLTVL.